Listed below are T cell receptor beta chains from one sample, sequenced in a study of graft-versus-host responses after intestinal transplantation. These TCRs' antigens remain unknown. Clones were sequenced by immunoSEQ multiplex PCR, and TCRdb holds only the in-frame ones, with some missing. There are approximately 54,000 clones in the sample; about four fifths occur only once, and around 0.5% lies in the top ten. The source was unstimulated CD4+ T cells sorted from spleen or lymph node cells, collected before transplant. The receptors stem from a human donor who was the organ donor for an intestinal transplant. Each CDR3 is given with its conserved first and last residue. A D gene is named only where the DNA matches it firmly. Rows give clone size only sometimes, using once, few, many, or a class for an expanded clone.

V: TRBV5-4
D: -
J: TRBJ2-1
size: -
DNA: TGTGCCAGCAGCTCCCGGTCTTCCGAGCAGTTCTTC
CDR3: CASSSRSSEQFF

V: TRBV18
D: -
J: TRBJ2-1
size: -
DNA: TGTGCCAGCTCACCCGGGACTGCCAACAATGAGCAGTTCTTC
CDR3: CASSPGTANNEQFF

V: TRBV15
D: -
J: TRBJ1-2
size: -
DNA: TGTGCCACCAGCAGAGATAAAGGGGGCTATGGCTACACCTTC
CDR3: CATSRDKGGYGYTF

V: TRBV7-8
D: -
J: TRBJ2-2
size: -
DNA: TGTGCCAGCAGCTCCCCCAACAAGGGTCACTCCGGGGAGCTGTTTTTT
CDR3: CASSSPNKGHSGELFF

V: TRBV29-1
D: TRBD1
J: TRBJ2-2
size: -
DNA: TGCAGCGTTGGGACAGGGGGCACCGGGGAGCTGTTTTTT
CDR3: CSVGTGGTGELFF

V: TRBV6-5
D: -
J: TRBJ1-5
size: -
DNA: TGTGCCAGCAGCCTCGACAGTTACAATCAGCCCCAGCATTTT
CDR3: CASSLDSYNQPQHF

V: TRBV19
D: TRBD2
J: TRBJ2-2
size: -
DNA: TGTGCCAGTAGTGGTAGTGTGCGAGTGCGGGGACTAGCGGGAGCCACCGGGGAGCTGTTTTTT
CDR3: CASSGSVRVRGLAGATGELFF

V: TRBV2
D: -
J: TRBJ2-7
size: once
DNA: TGTGCCAGCAGTGTGACCTACGAGCAGTACTTC
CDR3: CASSVTYEQYF

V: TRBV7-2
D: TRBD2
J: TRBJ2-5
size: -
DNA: TGTGCCAGCAGCTTAGGTTTCCTAGCGGGAGGGTTTTCCGAGACCCAGTACTTC
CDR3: CASSLGFLAGGFSETQYF

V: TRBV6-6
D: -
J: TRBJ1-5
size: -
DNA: TGTGCCAGCAGTTCGATTAACGACGCGGCCCAGCATTTT
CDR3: CASSSINDAAQHF

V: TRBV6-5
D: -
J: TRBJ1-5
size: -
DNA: TGTGCCAGCAGGGGGGGAGTTGGCAATCAGCCCCAGCATTTT
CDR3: CASRGGVGNQPQHF

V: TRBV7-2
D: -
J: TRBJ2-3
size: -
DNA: TGTGCCAGCAGCTTAGAGTTAGTTACAGATACGCAGTATTTT
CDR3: CASSLELVTDTQYF

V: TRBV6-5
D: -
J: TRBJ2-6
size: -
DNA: TGTGCCAGCAGGGTGGGGGCTGGGGCCAACGTCCTGACTTTC
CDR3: CASRVGAGANVLTF

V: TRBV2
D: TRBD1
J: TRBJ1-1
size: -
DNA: TGTGCCAGCAGTGAGAGACAGGGGATGAACACTGAAGCTTTCTTT
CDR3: CASSERQGMNTEAFF

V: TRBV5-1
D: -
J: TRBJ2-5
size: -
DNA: TGCGCCAGCAGCTTGGCCGTCTTCCAAGAGACCCAGTACTTC
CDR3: CASSLAVFQETQYF

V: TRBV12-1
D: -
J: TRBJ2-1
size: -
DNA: TGTGCCAGCGGGGGGCTTGGTGAGCAGTTCTTC
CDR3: CASGGLGEQFF

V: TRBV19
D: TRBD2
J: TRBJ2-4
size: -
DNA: TGTGCCAGTAGTAGGATAGCGGGGTGGTCCAACATTCAGTACTTC
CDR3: CASSRIAGWSNIQYF

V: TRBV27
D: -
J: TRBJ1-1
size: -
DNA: TGTGCCAGCAGTTTATCCGGGGAATCTGAAGCTTTCTTT
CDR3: CASSLSGESEAFF

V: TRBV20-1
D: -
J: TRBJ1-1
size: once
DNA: TGCAGTGCTAGCGAAGCTTTCTTT
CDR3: CSASEAFF

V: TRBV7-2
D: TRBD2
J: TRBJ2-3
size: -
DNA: TGTGCCAGCAGCTTAGGGGCGGGGGGTGGAGATACGCAGTATTTT
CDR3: CASSLGAGGGDTQYF

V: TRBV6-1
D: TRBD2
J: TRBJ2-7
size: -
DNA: TGTGCCAGCAGTGAAGCGGGGGGACTAGCCGGCGAGCAGTACTTC
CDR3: CASSEAGGLAGEQYF

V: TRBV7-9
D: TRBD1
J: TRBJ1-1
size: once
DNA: TGTGCCAGCAGAGGGGGCGGGAGCACTGAAGCTTTCTTT
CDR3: CASRGGGSTEAFF

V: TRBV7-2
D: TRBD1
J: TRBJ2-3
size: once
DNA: TGTGCCAGCAGCTTCCAGGGGGCGGATACGCAGTATTTT
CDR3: CASSFQGADTQYF

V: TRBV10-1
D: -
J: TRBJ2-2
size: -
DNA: TGCGCCAGCACGGGGGGCGCGAACACCGGGGAGCTGTTTTTT
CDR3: CASTGGANTGELFF

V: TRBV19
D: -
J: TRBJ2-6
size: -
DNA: TGTGCCAGTAGTTTCCGGGGTACTACTGGGGCCAACGTCCTGACTTTC
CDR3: CASSFRGTTGANVLTF

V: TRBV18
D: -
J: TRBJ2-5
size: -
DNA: TGTGCCAGCTCACCAGTAGACGGTTCGGTGACCCAGTACTTC
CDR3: CASSPVDGSVTQYF

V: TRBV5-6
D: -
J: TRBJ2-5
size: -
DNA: TGTGCCAGCAGCTTGTTCACCCAAGAGACCCAGTACTTC
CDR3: CASSLFTQETQYF

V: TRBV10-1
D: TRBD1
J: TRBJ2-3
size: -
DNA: TGCGCCAGCAGTGGGACAGGGGGCACAGATACGCAGTATTTT
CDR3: CASSGTGGTDTQYF

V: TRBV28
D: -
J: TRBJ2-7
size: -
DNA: TGTGCCAGCATTCAACAGGCCTTTCCTTACGAGCAGTACTTC
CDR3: CASIQQAFPYEQYF

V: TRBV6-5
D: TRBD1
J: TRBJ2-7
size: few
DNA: TGTGCCAGCAGTTACCGACGGGACAGGGGCCACTACGAGCAGTACTTC
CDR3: CASSYRRDRGHYEQYF

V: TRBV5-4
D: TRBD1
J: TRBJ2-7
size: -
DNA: TGTGCCAGCACCCCGGGACAGGGGGCTTACGAGCAGTACTTC
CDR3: CASTPGQGAYEQYF

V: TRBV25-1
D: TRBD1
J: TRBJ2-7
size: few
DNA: TGTGCCAGTCGGTTGGAACCGGGACAGGATTCCTACGAGCAGTACTTC
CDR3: CASRLEPGQDSYEQYF

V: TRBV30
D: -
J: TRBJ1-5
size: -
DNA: TGTGCCTGGAGTGTGGTTAGGAGCTCAACTAGCAATCAGCCCCAGCATTTT
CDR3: CAWSVVRSSTSNQPQHF

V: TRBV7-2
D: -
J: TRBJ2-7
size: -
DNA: TGTGCCAGCAGCTTCTCGCCCTTGGGTCCCTACGAGCAGTACTTC
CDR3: CASSFSPLGPYEQYF

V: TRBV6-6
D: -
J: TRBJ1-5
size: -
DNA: TGTGCCAGCAGTTACTCTAGTCAGCAGCCCCAGCATTTT
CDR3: CASSYSSQQPQHF

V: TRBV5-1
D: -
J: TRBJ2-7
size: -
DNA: TGCGCCAGCAGCTTGGACAAACAGGGTCGTGGAACTTCCGAGCAGTACTTC
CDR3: CASSLDKQGRGTSEQYF

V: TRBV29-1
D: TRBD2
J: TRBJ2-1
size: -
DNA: TGCAGCGTTGAAGTTAGGCCTAGCGGGAGCGATGAGCAGTTCTTC
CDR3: CSVEVRPSGSDEQFF

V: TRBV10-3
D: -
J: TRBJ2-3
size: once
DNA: TGTGCCATCAGTGACCCCAGACATACAAGCACAGATACGCAGTATTTT
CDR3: CAISDPRHTSTDTQYF

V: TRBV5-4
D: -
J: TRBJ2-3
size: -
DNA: TGTGCCAGCAGCTCCCGGAAGGGGGATACGCAGTATTTT
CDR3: CASSSRKGDTQYF

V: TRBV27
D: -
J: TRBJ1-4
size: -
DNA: TGTGCCAGCAGCTCAATAGCCAGGGAAAAACTGTTTTTT
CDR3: CASSSIAREKLFF

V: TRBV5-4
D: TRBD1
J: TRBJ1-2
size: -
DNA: TGTGCCAGCAGGACAGGGCTCTATGGCTACACCTTC
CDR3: CASRTGLYGYTF

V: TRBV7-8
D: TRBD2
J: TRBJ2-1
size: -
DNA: TGTGCCAGCAGCTACGTTTATTTTAGCGGGAGAGACAATGAGCAGTTCTTC
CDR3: CASSYVYFSGRDNEQFF

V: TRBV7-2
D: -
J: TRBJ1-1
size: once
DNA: TGTGCCAGCAGCTTAGGCTTGTGGGCTTTCTTT
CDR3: CASSLGLWAFF

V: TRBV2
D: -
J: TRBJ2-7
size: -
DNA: TGTGCCAGCAGTAGAGTGGGTAAGGGGGCGGGAAACGAGCAGTACTTC
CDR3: CASSRVGKGAGNEQYF

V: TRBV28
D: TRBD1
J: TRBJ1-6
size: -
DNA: TGTGCCAGCAGCGACAGGGCCCCCTTACCTAATTCACCCCTCCACTTT
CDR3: CASSDRAPLPNSPLHF

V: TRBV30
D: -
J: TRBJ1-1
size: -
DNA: TGTGCCTGGAGTGCGTTAACTGAAGCTTTCTTT
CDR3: CAWSALTEAFF

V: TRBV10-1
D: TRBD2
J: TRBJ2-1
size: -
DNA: TGCGCCAGCAGATCTAGCGGGACCCACGATGAGCAGTTCTTC
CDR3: CASRSSGTHDEQFF

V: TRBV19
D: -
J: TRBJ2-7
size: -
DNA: TGTGCCAGTAGTGACGAGGGGGGCCTGGGAGAGCAGTACTTC
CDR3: CASSDEGGLGEQYF

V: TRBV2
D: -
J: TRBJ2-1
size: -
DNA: TGTGCCAGCAGGGTGGGGTCCCTGGATGAGCAGTTCTTC
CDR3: CASRVGSLDEQFF

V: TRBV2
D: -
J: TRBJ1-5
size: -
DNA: TGTGCCTGCCGGCGGAGTTGGGATCAGCCCCAGCATTTT
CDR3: CACRRSWDQPQHF

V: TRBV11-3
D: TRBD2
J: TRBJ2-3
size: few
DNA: TGTGCCAGCAGCTTAGGTCGTAGCGGGGGTTCCTTTATAACGCAGTATTTT
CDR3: CASSLGRSGGSFITQYF

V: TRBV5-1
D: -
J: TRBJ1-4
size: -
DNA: TGCGCCAGCAGCTTTAGGGGGGGCTACGATGAAAAACTGTTTTTT
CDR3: CASSFRGGYDEKLFF

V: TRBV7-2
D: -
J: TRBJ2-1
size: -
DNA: TGTGCCAGCAGCCCAAGACTAGTAGGGTTCAATGAGCAGTTCTTC
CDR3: CASSPRLVGFNEQFF

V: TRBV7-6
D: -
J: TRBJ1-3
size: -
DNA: TGTGCCAGCAGCTTGGGTAGGGGGTCTGGAAACACCATATATTTT
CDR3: CASSLGRGSGNTIYF

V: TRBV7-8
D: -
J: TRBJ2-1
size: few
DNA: TGTGCCAGCAGCTTAAGGGGTGAGCAGTTCTTC
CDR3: CASSLRGEQFF

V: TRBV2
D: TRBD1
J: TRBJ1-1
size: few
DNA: TGTGCCAGCAGTGATTGGACAGGGGAGACTGAAGCTTTCTTT
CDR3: CASSDWTGETEAFF